This note documents a single T cell receptor beta chain sequence. Its antigen is undetermined. The entry originates in a study of metastatic and nonmetastatic thyroid tumors. Study-wide findings and caveats: The study reportedly found significantly higher TCR beta diversity in malignant thyroid tumors than benign nodules, in blood and tumor.

The germline V gene has CDR1 MNHNS and CDR2 SASEGT. CDR3 length: 13 residues. The ends were cut back, 3 bases at V and 4 bases at J, with 9 bases in the middle. There were no patients who had received any treatment before thyroid surgery. TCRdb re-called the PCR reads via MiXCR. This table has around 26,000 clones, 20% appearing once. The chain carries TRBV6-1 and TRBJ1-2, with D possibly matching TRBD1 (5 bases). The sample consisted of adjacent normal tissue. The clonotype comes from a female donor with papillary thyroid cancer or a benign thyroid nodule (not recorded which). Some clones in this sample may be carry-over from other donors' samples. The CDR3 sequence: CASSERGVYGYTF. DNA of the CDR3: TGTGCCAGCAGTGAGAGGGGTGTCTATGGCTACACCTTC.